This passage covers 11 T cell receptor beta chains from one sample sequenced in a study of blood T cell repertoires in COVID-19. Repertoires were generated with immunoSEQ multiplex PCR, while TCRdb's copy carries only in-frame clones and drops some. The sample lists approximately 170,000 clones, approximately 90% occurring once. Sequenced: peripheral blood. The source is a man between 18 and 35 years old with COVID-19, enrolled during active disease.

The rearrangement joins TRBV7-9 to TRBJ2-7; D is possibly TRBD1 (5 bases). Trimming took off 8 bases at V and 2 bases at J, with 13 bases between the two ends. The CDR3 sequence is 13 residues long. Germline V gene data show CDR1 as SEHNR and CDR2 as FQNEAQ (reference sequence). Here the CDR3 DNA reads TGTGCCAGCGCCGGCCAGGACACCTACGAGCAGTACTTC. Translation: CASAGQDTYEQYF.

The chain couples TRBV27 to TRBJ1-5; tentative D call: TRBD1 (6 bases). Trimming pared 5 bases from V and 6 bases from J, leaving 20 bases between. This CDR3 has 16 residues. The germline gives CDR1 MNHEY, CDR2 SMNVEV (reference sequence). The CDR3 spells CASSPAAQGPAQPQHF. CDR3 nucleotides: TGTGCCAGCAGTCCGGCGGCACAGGGCCCCGCTCAGCCCCAGCATTTT.

The chain has TRBV16 and TRBJ1-5; D may be TRBD1 (5 bases). Per germline, CDR1 KGHSY and CDR2 FQNENV. The V gene lost 3 bases and the J gene lost 4 bases, with 7 bases spanning the gap. The CDR3 totals 13 residues. The CDR3 DNA reads TGTGCCAGCAGCCACGCAGGGAATCAGCCCCAGCATTTT. Its translation is CASSHAGNQPQHF.

V usage is TRBV6-5 and J usage is TRBJ2-7, with 7 bases fitting TRBD1. The CDR3 length is 14 residues. With V trimmed by 4 bases and J by 7 bases, 10 bases remained unmatched. Germline CDR1 reads MNHEY; CDR2 reads SVGAGI. CDR3 nucleotide sequence: TGTGCCAGCAGTTCACATACAGGGGTCCGGGAGCAGTACTTC. As protein: CASSSHTGVREQYF.

This rearrangement joins TRBV24-1 to TRBJ2-1; TRBD1 matches at 9 bases. Germline CDR1 reads KGHDR; CDR2 reads SFDVKD. V shed 1 base, J shed 7 bases, and the junction held 7 bases outside the gene matches. CDR3 length equals 16 residues. As DNA, the CDR3 is TGTGCCACCAGTGATTTAAACAGGGGGCTAGGAAATGAGCAGTTCTTC. Encoded protein: CATSDLNRGLGNEQFF.

The V and J genes are TRBV7-8 and TRBJ2-2, with 8 positions matching TRBD1. V dropped 5 bases and J dropped 3; count of bases not matched to a gene: 5. The CDR3 is made up of 15 amino acids. CDR1 is SGHVS, CDR2 FQNEAQ, per germline. CDR3 nucleotide sequence: TGTGCCAGCAGCCCAATGACAGGGGACACCGGGGAGCTGTTTTTT. Its protein product is CASSPMTGDTGELFF.

The chain is built from TRBV5-5 and TRBJ1-6; D remains ambiguous. CDR1 and CDR2 (germline): SGHKS, YYEKEE (reference sequence). Trimming stripped 0 bases from V and 7 bases from J, with 8 bases between. The CDR3 runs to 14 residues. CDR3 region: CASSLGRENSPLHF. In DNA, the CDR3 is TGTGCCAGCAGCTTGGGGCGGGAAAATTCACCCCTCCACTTT.

The chain combines TRBV12-3 or TRBV12-4 with TRBJ1-2; the D is unclear. The germline V and J ends were trimmed by 6 bases and 8 bases, with 16 bases remaining between them. CDR3 length equals 13 residues. This CDR3 reads CASRTTAGIGYTF. In nucleotides, the CDR3 is TGTGCCAGCAGGACGACGGCGGGGATAGGCTACACCTTC.

The genes are TRBV3-1 (or the pseudogene TRBV3-2) and TRBJ2-1; 12 nucleotides match TRBD2. From germline, CDR1 is LGHDT and CDR2 YNNKEL (reference sequence). V lost 5 bases to trimming and J lost 7 bases; unmatched junction nucleotides: 6. The CDR3 runs to 15 residues. CDR3 in amino acids: CASSFLAGGGNEQFF. Written as DNA, the CDR3 is TGTGCCAGCAGCTTTCTAGCGGGAGGGGGGAATGAGCAGTTCTTC.

The V gene is TRBV9, the J gene TRBJ2-7, with TRBD1 identical over 9 bases. V lost 4 bases to trimming and J lost 2 bases; unmatched junction nucleotides: 7. The CDR3 totals 15 residues. CDR1 SGDLS and CDR2 YYNGEE come from the germline V gene. Here the CDR3 DNA reads TGTGCCAGCAGCCCAAGGGACAGGGAGGCCTACGAGCAGTACTTC. Protein sequence: CASSPRDREAYEQYF.

The genes are TRBV6-2 or TRBV6-3 and TRBJ2-7, with a possible D match to TRBD1 (5 bases). CDR3 length: 13 amino acids. The germline V gene encodes CDR1 MNHEY and CDR2 SVGEGT. Deletions cut 4 bases from V and 3 bases from J, with 10 bases between. CDR3 DNA: TGTGCCAGCAGTTTTGGGGCAAACTACGAGCAGTACTTC. Its translation is CASSFGANYEQYF.